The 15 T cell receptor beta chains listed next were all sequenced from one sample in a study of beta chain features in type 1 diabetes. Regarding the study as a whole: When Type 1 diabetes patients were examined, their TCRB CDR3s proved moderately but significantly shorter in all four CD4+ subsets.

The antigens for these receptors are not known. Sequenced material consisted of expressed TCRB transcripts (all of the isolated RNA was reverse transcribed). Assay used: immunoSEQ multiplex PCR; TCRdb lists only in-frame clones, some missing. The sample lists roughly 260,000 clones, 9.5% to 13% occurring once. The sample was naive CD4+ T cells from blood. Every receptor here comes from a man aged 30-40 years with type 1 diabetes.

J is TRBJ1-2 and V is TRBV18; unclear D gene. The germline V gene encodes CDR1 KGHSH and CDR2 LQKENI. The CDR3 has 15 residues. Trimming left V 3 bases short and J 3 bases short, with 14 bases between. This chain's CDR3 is CASSPIPGNDYGYTF. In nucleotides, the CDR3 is TGTGCCAGCTCACCCATTCCCGGGAACGACTATGGCTACACCTTC.

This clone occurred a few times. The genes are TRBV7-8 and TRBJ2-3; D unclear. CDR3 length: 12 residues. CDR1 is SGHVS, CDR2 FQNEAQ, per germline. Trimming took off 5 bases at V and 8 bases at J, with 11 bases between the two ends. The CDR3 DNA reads TGTGCCAGCAGCCGTCAACCTAGTACGCAGTATTTT. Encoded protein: CASSRQPSTQYF.

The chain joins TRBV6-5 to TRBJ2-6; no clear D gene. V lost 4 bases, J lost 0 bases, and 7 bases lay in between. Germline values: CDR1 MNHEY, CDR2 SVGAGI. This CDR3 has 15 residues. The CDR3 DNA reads TGTGCCAGCAGTTCCGAGAGCTCTGGGGCCAACGTCCTGACTTTC. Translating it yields CASSSESSGANVLTF.

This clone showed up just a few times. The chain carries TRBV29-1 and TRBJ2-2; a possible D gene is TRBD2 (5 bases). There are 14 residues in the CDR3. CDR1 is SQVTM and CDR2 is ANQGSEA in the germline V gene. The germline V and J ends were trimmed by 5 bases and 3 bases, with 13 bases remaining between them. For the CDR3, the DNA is TGCAGCGTTCGGGCCCAGAGGGACACCGGGGAGCTGTTTTTT. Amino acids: CSVRAQRDTGELFF.

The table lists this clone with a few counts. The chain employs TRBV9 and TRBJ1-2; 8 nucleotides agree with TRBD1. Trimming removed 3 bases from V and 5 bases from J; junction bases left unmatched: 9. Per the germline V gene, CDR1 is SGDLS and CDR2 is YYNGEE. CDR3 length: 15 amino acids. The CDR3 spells CASSAGGDRGYGYTF. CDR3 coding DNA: TGTGCCAGCAGCGCGGGAGGAGACAGGGGATATGGCTACACCTTC.

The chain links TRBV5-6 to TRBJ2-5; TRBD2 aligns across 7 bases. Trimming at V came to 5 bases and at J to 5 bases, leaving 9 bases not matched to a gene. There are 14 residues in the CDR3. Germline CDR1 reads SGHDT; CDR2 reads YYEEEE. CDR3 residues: CASRGREGAETQYF. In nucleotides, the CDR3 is TGTGCCAGCAGGGGCAGGGAGGGCGCGGAGACCCAGTACTTC. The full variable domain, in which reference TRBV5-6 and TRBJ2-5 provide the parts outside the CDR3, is DAGVTQSPTHLIKTRGQQVTLRCSPKSGHDTVSWYQQALGQGPQFIFQYYEEEERQRGNFPDRFSGHQFPNYSSELNVNALLLGDSALYLCASRGREGAETQYFGPGTRLLVL.

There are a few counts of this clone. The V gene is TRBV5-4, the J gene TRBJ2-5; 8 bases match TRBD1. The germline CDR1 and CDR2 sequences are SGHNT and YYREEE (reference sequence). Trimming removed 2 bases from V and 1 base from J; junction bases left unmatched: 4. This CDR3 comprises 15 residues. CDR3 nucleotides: TGTGCCAGCAGCTTAGCCGGACAGGGCCAAGAGACCCAGTACTTC. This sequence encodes CASSLAGQGQETQYF.

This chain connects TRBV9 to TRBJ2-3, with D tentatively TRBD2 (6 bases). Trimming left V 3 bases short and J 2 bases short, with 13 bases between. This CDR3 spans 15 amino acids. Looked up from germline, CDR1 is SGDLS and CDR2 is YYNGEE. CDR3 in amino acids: CASSETGLHTDTQYF. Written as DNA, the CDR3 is TGTGCCAGCAGCGAAACGGGACTCCACACAGATACGCAGTATTTT.

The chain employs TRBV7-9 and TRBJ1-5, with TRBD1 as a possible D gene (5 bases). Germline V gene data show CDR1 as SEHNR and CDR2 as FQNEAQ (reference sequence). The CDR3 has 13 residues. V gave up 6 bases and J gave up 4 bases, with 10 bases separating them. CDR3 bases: TGTGCCAGCAGTCTCGACAGTAATCAGCCCCAGCATTTT. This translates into CASSLDSNQPQHF.

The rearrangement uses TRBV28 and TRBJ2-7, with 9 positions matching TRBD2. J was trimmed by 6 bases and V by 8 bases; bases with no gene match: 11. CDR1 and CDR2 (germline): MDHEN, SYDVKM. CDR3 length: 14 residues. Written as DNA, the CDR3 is TGTGCCAGCTCCTTCAGCGGGGGGCCGGGCGAGCAGTACTTC. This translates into CASSFSGGPGEQYF.

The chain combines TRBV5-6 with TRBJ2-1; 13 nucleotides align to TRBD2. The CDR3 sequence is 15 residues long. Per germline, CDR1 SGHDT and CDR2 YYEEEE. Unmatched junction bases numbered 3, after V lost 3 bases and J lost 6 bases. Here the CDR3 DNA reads TGTGCCAGCAGCTCCACTAGCGGGGGGGCCAATGAGCAGTTCTTC. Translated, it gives CASSSTSGGANEQFF.

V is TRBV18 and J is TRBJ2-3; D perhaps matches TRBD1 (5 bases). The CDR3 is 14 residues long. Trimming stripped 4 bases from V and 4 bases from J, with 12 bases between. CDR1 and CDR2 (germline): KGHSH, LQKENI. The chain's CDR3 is CASSRDQGPDTQYF. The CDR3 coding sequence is TGTGCCAGCTCACGAGACCAGGGCCCAGATACGCAGTATTTT.

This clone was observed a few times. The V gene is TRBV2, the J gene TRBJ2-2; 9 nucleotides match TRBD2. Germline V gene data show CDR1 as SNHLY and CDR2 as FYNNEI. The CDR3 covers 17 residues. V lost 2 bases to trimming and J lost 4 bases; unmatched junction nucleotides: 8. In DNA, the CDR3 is TGTGCCAGCAGTGAATACGCGGGGGGGCCCAGCACCGGGGAGCTGTTTTTT. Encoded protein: CASSEYAGGPSTGELFF.

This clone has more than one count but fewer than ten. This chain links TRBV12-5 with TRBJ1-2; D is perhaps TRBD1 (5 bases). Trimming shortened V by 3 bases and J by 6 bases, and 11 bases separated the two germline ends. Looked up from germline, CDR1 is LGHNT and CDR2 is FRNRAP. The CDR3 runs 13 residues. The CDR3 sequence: CASGFTGIHGYTF. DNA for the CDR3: TGTGCTAGTGGTTTTACAGGAATCCATGGCTACACCTTC.

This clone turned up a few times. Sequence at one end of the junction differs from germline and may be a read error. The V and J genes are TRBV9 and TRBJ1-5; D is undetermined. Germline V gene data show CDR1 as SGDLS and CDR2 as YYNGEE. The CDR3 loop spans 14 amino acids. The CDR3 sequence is CASSLGPSDQPQHF. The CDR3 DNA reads TGTGCCAGCAGTCTTGGACCTAGCGATCAGCCCCAGCATTTT. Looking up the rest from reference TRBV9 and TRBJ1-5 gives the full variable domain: DSGVTQTPKHLITATGQRVTLRCSPRSGDLSVYWYQQSLDQGLQFLIQYYNGEERAKGNILERFSAQQFPDLHSELNLSSLELGDSALYFCASSLGPSDQPQHFGDGTRLSIL.